The clone carrying this T cell receptor beta chain was recorded only once. Its antigen is currently unknown. This sample is part of a study of CD4+ T cells in melanoma. Using immunoSEQ multiplex PCR, the repertoire was profiled, and TCRdb retains in-frame clones only, with some absent. The table shows about 5,000 clones, with about 61% occurring only once. V shed 4 bases and J 7 bases; nucleotides not matched to a gene: 5. Looked up from germline, CDR1 is MNHEY and CDR2 is SMNVEV (reference sequence). CDR3 length: 14 residues. Study-wide points: Diverse differentiation states were reported for melanoma neoantigen-specific CD4+ T cells. CD8+ T cell, macrophage and B cell function reportedly correlated with neoantigen-specific CD4+ T cells.

This sequence originates from a human donor with melanoma. The rearrangement links TRBV27 to TRBJ2-2; 8 positions agree with TRBD1. Sequencing was carried out using cells from a culture (not recorded whether cultured in vitro). CDR3 DNA: TGTGCCAGCAGTTGGCAGGGGGCCGGCGGGGAGCTGTTTTTT. Translation: CASSWQGAGGELFF.